This T cell receptor beta chain emerged from a study of cytomegalovirus exposure and HLA in healthy donors. Regarding this clone: The target antigen is unknown.

13 Jbeta primers and 60 Vbeta primers were used for the PCR. Assay: immunoSEQ multiplex PCR; the TCRdb copy retains only in-frame clones and omits some. The sample includes approximately 130,000 clones, about 83% of them seen just once. The study's findings and limits: The study listed 150 to 200 cytomegalovirus-associated TCR beta chains. A later analysis showed that HLA-associated TCR beta chains had undergone more clonal expansion than equally common others.

The CDR3 extends over 13 amino acids. Germline lookup yields CDR1 SNHLY and CDR2 FYNNEI. The V call is TRBV2, the J call TRBJ2-5; 8 bases are a match to TRBD1. The J call may be faulty, since TRBJ2-7 better matches the DNA end. Sequencing used PBMCs. This sequence originates from a woman between 25 and 40 years old in good health and CMV-seronegative. The CDR3 bases are TGTGCCAGCAGGAGGGACAGGTCCTACGAGCAGTACTTC. Its protein product is CASRRDRSYEQYF.